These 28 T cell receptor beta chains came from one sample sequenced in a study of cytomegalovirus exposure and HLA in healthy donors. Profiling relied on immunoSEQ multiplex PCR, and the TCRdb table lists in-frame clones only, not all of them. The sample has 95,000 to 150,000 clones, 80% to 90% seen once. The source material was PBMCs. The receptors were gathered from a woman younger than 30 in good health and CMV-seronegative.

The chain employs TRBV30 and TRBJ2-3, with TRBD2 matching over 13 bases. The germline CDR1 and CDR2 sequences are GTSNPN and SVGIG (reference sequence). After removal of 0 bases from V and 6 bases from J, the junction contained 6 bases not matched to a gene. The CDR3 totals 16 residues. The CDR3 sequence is CAWSVRTSGRRDTQYF. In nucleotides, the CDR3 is TGTGCCTGGAGTGTACGGACTAGCGGGAGAAGGGATACGCAGTATTTT.

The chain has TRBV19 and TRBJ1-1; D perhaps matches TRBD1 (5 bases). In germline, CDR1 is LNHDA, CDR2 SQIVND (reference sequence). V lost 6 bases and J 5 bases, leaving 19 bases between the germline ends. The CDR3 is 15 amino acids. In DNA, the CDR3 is TGTGCCAGTAGCCCAGGCCAGGGAAGGGTTACTGAAGCTTTCTTT. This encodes CASSPGQGRVTEAFF.

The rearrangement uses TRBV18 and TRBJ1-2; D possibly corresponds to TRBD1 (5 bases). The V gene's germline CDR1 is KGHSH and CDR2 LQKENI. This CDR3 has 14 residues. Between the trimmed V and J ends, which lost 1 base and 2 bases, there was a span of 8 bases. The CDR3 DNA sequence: TGTGCCAGCTCACCACAGGGGCAAAACTATGGCTACACCTTC. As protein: CASSPQGQNYGYTF.

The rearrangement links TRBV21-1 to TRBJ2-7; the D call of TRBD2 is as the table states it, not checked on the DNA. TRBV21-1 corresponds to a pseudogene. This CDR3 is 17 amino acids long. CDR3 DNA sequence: TGTGCCAGCAGCAAAAGGAGGCTTGGCCGCCCGGAAGACGAGCAGTACTTC. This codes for CASSKRRLGRPEDEQYF.

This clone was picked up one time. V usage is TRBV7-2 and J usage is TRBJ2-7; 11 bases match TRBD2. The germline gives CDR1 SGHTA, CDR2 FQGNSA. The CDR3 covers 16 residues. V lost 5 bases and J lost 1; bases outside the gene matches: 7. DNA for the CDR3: TGTGCCAGCAGCGGACACGGGACTAGCGGATCCTACGAGCAGTACTTC. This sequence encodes CASSGHGTSGSYEQYF.

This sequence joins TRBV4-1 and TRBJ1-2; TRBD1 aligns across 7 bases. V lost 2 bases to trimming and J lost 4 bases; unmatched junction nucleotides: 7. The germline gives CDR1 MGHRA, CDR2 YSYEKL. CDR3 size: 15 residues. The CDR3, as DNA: TGCGCCAGCAGCCAAAGAGAAGGGGGCGGCTATGGCTACACCTTC. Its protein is CASSQREGGGYGYTF.

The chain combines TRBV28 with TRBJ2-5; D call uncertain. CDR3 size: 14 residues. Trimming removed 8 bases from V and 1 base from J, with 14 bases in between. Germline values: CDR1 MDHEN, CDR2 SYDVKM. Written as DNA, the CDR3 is TGTGCCAGCGCTACAAGACGGAGCCAAGAGACCCAGTACTTC. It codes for CASATRRSQETQYF.

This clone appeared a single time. CDR3 bases: TGCGCCAGCATCCTCCTCGTTAATGAAAAACTGTTTTTT. It translates to CASILLVNEKLFF. V gene TRBV23-1 combines with J gene TRBJ1-4; no reliable D call. TRBV23-1 is an open reading frame whose function is uncertain. This CDR3 has 13 amino acids. Trimming left V 7 bases short and J 4 bases short, with 10 bases between.

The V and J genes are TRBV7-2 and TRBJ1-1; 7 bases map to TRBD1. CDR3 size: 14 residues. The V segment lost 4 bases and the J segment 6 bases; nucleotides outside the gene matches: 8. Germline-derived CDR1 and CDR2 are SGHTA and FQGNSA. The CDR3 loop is CASSSQGGSPEAFF. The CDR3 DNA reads TGTGCCAGCAGCTCTCAGGGGGGCTCGCCTGAAGCTTTCTTT.

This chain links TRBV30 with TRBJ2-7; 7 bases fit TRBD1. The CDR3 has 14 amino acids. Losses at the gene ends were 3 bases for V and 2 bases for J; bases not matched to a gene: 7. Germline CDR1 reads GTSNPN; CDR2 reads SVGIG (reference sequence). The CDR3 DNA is TGTGCCTGGAGGGGACAGATCCAAGCCTACGAGCAGTACTTC. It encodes CAWRGQIQAYEQYF.

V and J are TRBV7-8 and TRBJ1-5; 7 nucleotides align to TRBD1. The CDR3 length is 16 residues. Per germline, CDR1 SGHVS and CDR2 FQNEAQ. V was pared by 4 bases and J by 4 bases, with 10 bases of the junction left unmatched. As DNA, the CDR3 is TGTGCCAGCAGCTCCGACAGGGTAAACCCAAATCAGCCCCAGCATTTT. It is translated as CASSSDRVNPNQPQHF.

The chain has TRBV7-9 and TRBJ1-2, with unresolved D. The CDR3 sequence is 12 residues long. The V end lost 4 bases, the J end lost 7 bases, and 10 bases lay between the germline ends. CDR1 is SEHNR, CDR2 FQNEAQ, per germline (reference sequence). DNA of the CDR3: TGTGCCAGCAGCTCCTACGACACTGGCTACACCTTC. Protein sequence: CASSSYDTGYTF.

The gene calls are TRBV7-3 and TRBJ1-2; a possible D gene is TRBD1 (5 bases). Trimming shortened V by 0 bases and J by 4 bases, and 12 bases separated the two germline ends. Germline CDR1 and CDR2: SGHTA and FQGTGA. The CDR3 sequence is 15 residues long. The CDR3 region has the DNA TGTGCCAGCAGCTTAACATCGACAGAGCCCTATGGCTACACCTTC. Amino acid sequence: CASSLTSTEPYGYTF.

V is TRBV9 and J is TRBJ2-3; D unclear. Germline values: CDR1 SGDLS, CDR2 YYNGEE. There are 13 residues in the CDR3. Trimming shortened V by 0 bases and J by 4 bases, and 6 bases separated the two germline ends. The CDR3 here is CASSVGSADTQYF. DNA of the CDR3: TGTGCCAGCAGCGTAGGGAGCGCAGATACGCAGTATTTT.

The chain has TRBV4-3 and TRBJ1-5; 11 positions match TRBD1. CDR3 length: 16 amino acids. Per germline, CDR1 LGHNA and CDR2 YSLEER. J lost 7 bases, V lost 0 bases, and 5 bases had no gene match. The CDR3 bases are TGCGCCAGCAGCCAAGATCGAGGGACAGGGGGGCAGCCCCAGCATTTT. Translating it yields CASSQDRGTGGQPQHF.

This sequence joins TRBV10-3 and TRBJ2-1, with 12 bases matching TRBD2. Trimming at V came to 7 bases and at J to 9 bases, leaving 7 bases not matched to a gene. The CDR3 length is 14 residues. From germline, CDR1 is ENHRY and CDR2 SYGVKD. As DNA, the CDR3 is TGTGCCATCACCGAAACTAGCGGGGGGTTTGAGCAGTTCTTC. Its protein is CAITETSGGFEQFF.

Written as DNA, the CDR3 is TGTGCCAGCAGTTACCTGCGGGAGTGGTCGTTTAATGAGCAGTTCTTC. Encoded protein: CASSYLREWSFNEQFF. The gene calls are TRBV6-5 and TRBJ2-1; 7 bases match TRBD2. This CDR3 has 16 residues. V shed 2 bases, J shed 7 bases, and the junction held 11 bases outside the gene matches. CDR1 MNHEY and CDR2 SVGAGI come from the germline V gene.

DNA for the CDR3: TGTGCCAGCAGCTTATCAGCGGGAGGTTACTCCTACAATGAGCAGTTCTTC. Translated, it gives CASSLSAGGYSYNEQFF. J is TRBJ2-1 and V is TRBV7-3, with 9 bases lining up with TRBD2. The CDR3 spans 17 residues. The junction had 5 bases not matched to a gene; V was cut back by 2 bases and J by 0 bases. In germline, CDR1 is SGHTA, CDR2 FQGTGA.

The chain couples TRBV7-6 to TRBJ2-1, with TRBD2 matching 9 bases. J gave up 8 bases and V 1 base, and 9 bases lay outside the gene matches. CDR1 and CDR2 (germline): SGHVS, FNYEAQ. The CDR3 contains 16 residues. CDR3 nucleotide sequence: TGTGCCAGCAGCTTAGGGACTAGCGACCATATAGATGAGCAGTTCTTC. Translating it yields CASSLGTSDHIDEQFF.

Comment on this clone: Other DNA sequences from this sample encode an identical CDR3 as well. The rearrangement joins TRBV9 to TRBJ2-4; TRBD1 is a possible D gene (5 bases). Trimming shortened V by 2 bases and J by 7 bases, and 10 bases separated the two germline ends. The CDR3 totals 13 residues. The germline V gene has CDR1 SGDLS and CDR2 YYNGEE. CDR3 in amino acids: CASSVEGANIQYF. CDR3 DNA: TGTGCCAGCAGCGTGGAAGGGGCGAACATTCAGTACTTC.

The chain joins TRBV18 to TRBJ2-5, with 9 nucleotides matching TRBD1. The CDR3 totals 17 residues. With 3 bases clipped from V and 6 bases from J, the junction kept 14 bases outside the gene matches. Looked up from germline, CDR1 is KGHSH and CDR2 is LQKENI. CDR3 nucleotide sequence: TGTGCCAGCTCACCCCCGGAAAAAGGACAGGGGAGGAAGACCCAGTACTTC. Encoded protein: CASSPPEKGQGRKTQYF.

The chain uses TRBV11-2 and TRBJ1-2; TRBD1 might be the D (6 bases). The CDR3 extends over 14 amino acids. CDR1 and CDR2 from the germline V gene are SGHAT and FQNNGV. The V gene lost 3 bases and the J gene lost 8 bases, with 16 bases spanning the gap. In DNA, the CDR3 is TGTGCCAGCAGCTTGAGCACAGGGTTGGAAGGCTACACCTTC. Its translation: CASSLSTGLEGYTF.

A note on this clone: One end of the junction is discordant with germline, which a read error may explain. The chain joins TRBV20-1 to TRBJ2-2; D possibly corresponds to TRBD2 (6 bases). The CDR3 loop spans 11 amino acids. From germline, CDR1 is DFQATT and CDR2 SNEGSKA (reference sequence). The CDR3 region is CSARSPGGASF. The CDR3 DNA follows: TGCAGTGCCCGATCCCCCGGCGGGGCTTCATTT.

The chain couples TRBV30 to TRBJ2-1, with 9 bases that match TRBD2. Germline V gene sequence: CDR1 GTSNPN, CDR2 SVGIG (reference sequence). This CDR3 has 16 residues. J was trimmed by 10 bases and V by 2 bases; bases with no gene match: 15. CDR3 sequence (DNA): TGTGCCTGGAGTCCGCGCGGCGGGGGGGCGCCGGGAGAGCAGTTCTTC. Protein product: CAWSPRGGGAPGEQFF. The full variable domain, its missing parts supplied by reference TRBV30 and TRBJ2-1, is SQTIHQWPATLVQPVGSPLSLECTVEGTSNPNLYWYRQAAGRGLQLLFYSVGIGQISSEVPQNLSASRPQDRQFILSSKKLLLSDSGFYLCAWSPRGGGAPGEQFFGPGTRLTVL.

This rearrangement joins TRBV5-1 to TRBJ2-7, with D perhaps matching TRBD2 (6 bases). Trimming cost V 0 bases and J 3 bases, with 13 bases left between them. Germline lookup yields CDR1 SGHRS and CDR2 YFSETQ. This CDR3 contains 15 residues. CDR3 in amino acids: CASSLAGDSVYEQYF. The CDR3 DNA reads TGCGCCAGCAGCTTGGCCGGGGACTCTGTCTACGAGCAGTACTTC.

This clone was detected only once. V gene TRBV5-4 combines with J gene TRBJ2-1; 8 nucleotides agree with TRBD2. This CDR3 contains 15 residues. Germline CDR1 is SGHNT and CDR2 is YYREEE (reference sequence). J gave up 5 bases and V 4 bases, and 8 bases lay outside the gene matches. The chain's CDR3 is CASSSSGIGDNEQFF. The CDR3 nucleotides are TGTGCCAGCAGCAGTAGCGGGATTGGCGACAATGAGCAGTTCTTC.

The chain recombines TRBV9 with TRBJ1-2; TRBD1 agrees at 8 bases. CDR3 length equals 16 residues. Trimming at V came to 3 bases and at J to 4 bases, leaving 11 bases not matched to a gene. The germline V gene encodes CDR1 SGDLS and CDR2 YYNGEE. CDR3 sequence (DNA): TGTGCCAGCAGCGGGGGCCCCCGACAGGGGACCTATGGCTACACCTTC. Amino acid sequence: CASSGGPRQGTYGYTF.

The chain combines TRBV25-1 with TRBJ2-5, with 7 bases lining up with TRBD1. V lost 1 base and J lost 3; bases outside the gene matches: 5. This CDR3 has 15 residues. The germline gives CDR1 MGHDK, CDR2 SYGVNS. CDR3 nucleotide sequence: TGTGCCAGCAGTGAATTGACAGGGTGGGAAGAGACCCAGTACTTC. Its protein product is CASSELTGWEETQYF.